This T cell receptor (beta chain) is drawn from a study of cytomegalovirus exposure and HLA in healthy donors. The CDR3 has 12 amino acids. The ends were cut back, 5 bases at V and 7 bases at J, with 11 bases in the middle. Germline-derived CDR1 and CDR2 are SEHNR and FQNEAQ (reference sequence). The study ran its PCR with 60 Vbeta and 13 Jbeta primers. Some clones are missing from TCRdb's copy, which holds only in-frame ones; the method was immunoSEQ multiplex PCR. Altogether some 110,000 clones are present, more than 70% being singletons, with the ten largest covering about 16%. The receptor was isolated from a man aged 50 to 59 in good health and CMV-seropositive. The specimen sequenced was PBMCs. The chain recombines TRBV7-9 with TRBJ1-2; no reliable D call. CDR3 sequence reads: CASSPDISGYTF. The CDR3 DNA is TGTGCCAGCAGCCCAGACATAAGTGGCTACACCTTC.